This T cell receptor (beta chain) was sequenced during a study of blood T cell repertoires in COVID-19. Study in general: There were acute and convalescent COVID-19 samples, and they came from the United States, Italy and Spain. Sample material is recorded as cDNA or gDNA derived from T cells, B-cell-depleted T cells, or PBMCs.

As processed by the authors: Reference gene primer amplification gave nucleated cell count estimates. Repertoires were generated with immunoSEQ multiplex PCR, while TCRdb's copy carries only in-frame clones and drops some. The DNA was the basis for D and trimming; V, J and clone size are from that table. The table includes 80,000 or so clones, about four fifths detected once. The source material was peripheral blood. The receptor was derived from a man aged 80 or over with acute or convalescent COVID-19.

In nucleotides, the CDR3 is TGTGCCAGCAGTCGGACTAGCGGGGTCGTCGAGCAGTACTTC. Translated: CASSRTSGVVEQYF. This sequence joins TRBV6-6 and TRBJ2-7; 12 bases match TRBD2. V shed 5 bases, J shed 6 bases, and the junction held 5 bases outside the gene matches. The CDR3 is made up of 14 amino acids. CDR1 and CDR2 (germline): MNHNY, SVGAGI (reference sequence).